The 26 T cell receptor beta chains below all came from one sample that was sequenced in a study of vaccination effects on CD4 cells after COVID-19. After less than 11 days in culture, the CD4+ T cells were isolated. Clones were sequenced by immunoSEQ multiplex PCR, and TCRdb holds only the in-frame ones, with some missing. The data show tens of thousands of clones, just over 70% seen once. Antigens of these TCRs are unknown. The source material was CD4+ T cells from PBMCs cultured without peptide, sampled before COVID-19 vaccination. The source is a human donor who had a prior SARS-CoV-2 infection.

The chain joins TRBV5-1 to TRBJ2-5; D remains ambiguous. The germline gives CDR1 SGHRS, CDR2 YFSETQ. Between the trimmed V and J ends, which lost 1 base and 5 bases, there was a span of 12 bases. The CDR3 totals 14 residues. CDR3 DNA sequence: TGCGCCAGCAGCTTGTCTTGGGGTCTGGAGACCCAGTACTTC. Protein sequence: CASSLSWGLETQYF. The entire variable domain, with the rest obtained from reference TRBV5-1 and TRBJ2-5, is as follows: KAGVTQTPRYLIKTRGQQVTLSCSPISGHRSVSWYQQTPGQGLQFLFEYFSETQRNKGNFPGRFSGRQFSNSRSEMNVSTLELGDSALYLCASSLSWGLETQYFGPGTRLLVL.

The chain has TRBV5-1 and TRBJ2-7, with D perhaps TRBD2 (7 bases). V was pared by 2 bases and J by 5 bases, with 17 bases between. The CDR3 runs 15 residues. Germline-derived CDR1 and CDR2 are SGHRS and YFSETQ. CDR3 coding DNA: TGCGCCAGCAGCTTTCCCCGTGGGGGGGGCGACGAGCAGTACTTC. It translates to CASSFPRGGGDEQYF.

The chain joins TRBV5-1 to TRBJ2-7, with no clear D. In germline, CDR1 is SGHRS, CDR2 YFSETQ. The CDR3 is made up of 14 amino acids. V lost 4 bases to trimming and J lost 0 bases, with 11 bases between them. The CDR3 loop reads CASSVTANSYEQYF. The CDR3 DNA sequence: TGCGCCAGCAGCGTGACGGCAAACTCCTACGAGCAGTACTTC.

This clone occurred a few times. The V and J genes are TRBV6-5 and TRBJ2-3; 7 nucleotides agree with TRBD1. Germline V gene sequence: CDR1 MNHEY, CDR2 SVGAGI. CDR3 size: 14 residues. The V and J ends lost 10 bases and 0 bases, in that order; junction bases with no gene match: 7. The CDR3 is CATSQGMSTDTQYF. CDR3 sequence (DNA): TGTGCCACCTCACAGGGGATGAGCACAGATACGCAGTATTTT.

This chain connects TRBV10-3 to TRBJ1-1; TRBD1 matches at 7 bases. V shed 6 bases, J shed 1 base, and the junction held 8 bases outside the gene matches. The CDR3 length is 15 residues. The germline CDR1 and CDR2 sequences are ENHRY and SYGVKD. This chain's CDR3 is CAIRTHDRENTEAFF. The DNA of the CDR3 is TGTGCCATCAGGACACACGACAGGGAGAACACTGAAGCTTTCTTT.

This chain joins TRBV18 and TRBJ2-7; 14 positions match TRBD2. Per the germline V gene, CDR1 is KGHSH and CDR2 is LQKENI. Trimming removed 5 bases from V and 2 bases from J; junction bases left unmatched: 2. The CDR3 runs to 15 residues. Here the CDR3 DNA reads TGTGCCAGCTCAGCGACTAGCGGGGGGGCCTACGAGCAGTACTTC. Protein product: CASSATSGGAYEQYF.

V is TRBV5-6 and J is TRBJ2-2; a possible D gene is TRBD2 (6 bases). In germline, CDR1 is SGHDT, CDR2 YYEEEE. The CDR3 has 15 amino acids. Trimming cost V 0 bases and J 4 bases, with 10 bases left between them. For the CDR3, the DNA is TGTGCCAGCAGCTTGGATAGGAGGGGCACCGGGGAGCTGTTTTTT. Its protein is CASSLDRRGTGELFF.

The chain uses TRBV30 and TRBJ2-5; D possibly corresponds to TRBD2 (6 bases). Germline-derived CDR1 and CDR2 are GTSNPN and SVGIG (reference sequence). The CDR3 consists of 13 residues. The V end was cut by 4 bases, the J end by 5 bases, with 14 bases between. The CDR3 region is CAWTSRGRETQYF. DNA of the CDR3: TGTGCCTGGACAAGTCGGGGGAGGGAGACCCAGTACTTC.

V is TRBV18 and J is TRBJ2-5; D is possibly TRBD2 (5 bases). Germline V CDR1 and CDR2: KGHSH, LQKENI. Trimming cost V 4 bases and J 2 bases, with 8 bases left between them. The CDR3 contains 13 residues. CDR3 nucleotide sequence: TGTGCCAGCTCACGGGGAGCACAAGAGACCCAGTACTTC. The encoded protein is CASSRGAQETQYF.

The gene calls are TRBV6-6 and TRBJ1-6, with D unresolved. The CDR3 runs to 16 residues. Trimming cost V 9 bases and J 6 bases, with 21 bases left between them. The germline V gene encodes CDR1 MNHNY and CDR2 SVGAGI (reference sequence). CDR3 bases: TGTGCCAGTGGTCCCTCTCTAATAGGTGTTAATTCACCCCTCCACTTT. Protein product: CASGPSLIGVNSPLHF.

The chain joins TRBV5-1 to TRBJ2-5; 10 nucleotides line up with TRBD2. Trimming took 1 base from V and 2 from J; bases not matched to a gene: 2. The CDR3 runs 15 residues. Germline values: CDR1 SGHRS, CDR2 YFSETQ. CDR3: CASSLLSGGQETQYF. The CDR3 DNA follows: TGCGCCAGCAGCTTGCTTAGCGGGGGGCAAGAGACCCAGTACTTC.

The rearrangement joins TRBV11-1 to TRBJ2-2, with D unclear. Germline V gene data show CDR1 as SGHAT and CDR2 as FQDESV (reference sequence). V lost 1 base, J lost 10 bases, and 7 bases lay in between. The length of the CDR3 is 12 residues. CDR3 in amino acids: CASSLEAEELFF. The CDR3 DNA is TGTGCCAGCAGCTTAGAGGCGGAGGAGCTGTTTTTT.

The chain combines TRBV10-3 with TRBJ2-1; no clear D. Germline CDR1 ENHRY, CDR2 SYGVKD. CDR3 length: 15 amino acids. The germline V and J ends were trimmed by 6 bases and 0 bases, with 12 bases remaining between them. The CDR3 here is CAIRPRPASYNEQFF. Written as DNA, the CDR3 is TGTGCCATCAGACCTAGACCCGCCTCCTACAATGAGCAGTTCTTC.

The rearrangement uses TRBV6-1 and TRBJ1-2; 10 bases are a match to TRBD1. The trim removed 1 base at V and 0 bases at J, leaving 5 bases unmatched. The CDR3 sequence is 17 residues long. The V gene's germline CDR1 is MNHNS and CDR2 SASEGT. Here the CDR3 reads CASSEGQGALSNYGYTF. The CDR3 bases are TGTGCCAGCAGTGAAGGACAGGGGGCCCTCTCTAACTATGGCTACACCTTC.

This rearrangement joins TRBV18 to TRBJ2-3; D unclear. The CDR3 extends over 15 amino acids. V was trimmed by 3 bases and J by 0 bases, leaving 10 bases between them. Germline loops: CDR1 KGHSH, CDR2 LQKENI. Here the CDR3 reads CASSPVGPSTDTQYF. In nucleotides, the CDR3 is TGTGCCAGCTCACCTGTGGGTCCTAGCACAGATACGCAGTATTTT. Complete variable domain (other parts from reference TRBV18 and TRBJ2-3): NAGVMQNPRHLVRRRGQEARLRCSPMKGHSHVYWYRQLPEEGLKFMVYLQKENIIDESGMPKERFSAEFPKEGPSILRIQQVVRGDSAAYFCASSPVGPSTDTQYFGPGTRLTVL.

The chain couples TRBV5-1 to TRBJ1-3, with TRBD1 as a possible D gene (6 bases). With 4 bases removed from V and 0 bases from J, the gap between germline ends came to 8 bases. Germline V gene lookup returns CDR1 SGHRS and CDR2 YFSETQ. This CDR3 is built from 14 residues. CDR3 in DNA: TGCGCCAGCAGCCTGACAGGCTCTGGAAACACCATATATTTT. The encoded protein is CASSLTGSGNTIYF.

The chain couples TRBV7-2 to TRBJ2-4, with 8 bases identical to TRBD2. The CDR3 length is 16 residues. The J segment lost 9 bases and the V segment lost 6 bases, leaving 16 bases of the junction unmatched. Germline CDR1 is SGHTA and CDR2 is FQGNSA. As DNA, the CDR3 is TGTGCCAGCAGTCATGGCAACCCCGGACTAGCCCCCATTCAGTACTTC. It yields the protein CASSHGNPGLAPIQYF.

This chain joins TRBV10-3 and TRBJ1-1; D remains unclear. This CDR3 has 13 residues. The V and J ends lost 11 bases and 4 bases respectively, with 17 bases between them. Germline loops: CDR1 ENHRY, CDR2 SYGVKD. CDR3 in amino acids: CAAGGVVGTEAFF. The CDR3 coding sequence is TGTGCCGCCGGTGGGGTAGTGGGCACTGAAGCTTTCTTT.

The chain joins TRBV19 to TRBJ2-3; tentative D call: TRBD2 (7 bases). The CDR3 totals 18 residues. Trimming took off 3 bases at V and 3 bases at J, with 22 bases between the two ends. CDR1 is LNHDA and CDR2 is SQIVND in the germline V gene (reference sequence). Here the CDR3 DNA reads TGTGCCAGTAGTATTTGGACGGGGGGCCCATCGAGAACAGATACGCAGTATTTT. Amino acids: CASSIWTGGPSRTDTQYF.

The chain carries TRBV6-5 and TRBJ2-1; no definite D call. V lost 6 bases to trimming and J lost 4 bases, with 16 bases between them. CDR1 is MNHEY, CDR2 SVGAGI, per germline. This CDR3 is 15 amino acids long. The CDR3 sequence: CASRKVWELYNEQFF. CDR3 coding DNA: TGTGCCAGCAGGAAGGTCTGGGAATTATACAATGAGCAGTTCTTC.

Here the CDR3 DNA reads TGTGCCAGCAGCCAAGGGTACGCAGATACGCAGTATTTT. Translation gives CASSQGYADTQYF. The genes are TRBV7-2 and TRBJ2-3; D not resolved. Germline V CDR1 and CDR2: SGHTA, FQGNSA. The CDR3 covers 13 residues. The germline V and J ends were trimmed by 5 bases and 4 bases, with 10 bases remaining between them.

This clone was counted between two and nine times. V is TRBV10-1 and J is TRBJ2-4; D is unresolved. This CDR3 contains 13 residues. V shed 10 bases and J shed 2 bases, with 12 bases lying between them. CDR1 WNHNN and CDR2 SYGVQD come from the germline V gene (reference sequence). The CDR3 region is CANPNETKNIQYF. The CDR3 DNA reads TGCGCCAACCCTAATGAGACCAAAAACATTCAGTACTTC.

This chain links TRBV4-3 with TRBJ2-7; TRBD2 aligns across 11 bases. Germline V gene sequence: CDR1 LGHNA, CDR2 YSLEER. V lost 0 bases, J lost 5 bases, and 15 bases stayed unmatched. The CDR3 is 19 residues long. CDR3 amino acids: CASSQDWDYLAGGPDEQYF. The CDR3 nucleotides read TGCGCCAGCAGCCAAGATTGGGACTACTTAGCGGGAGGGCCTGACGAGCAGTACTTC.

The V and J genes are TRBV7-2 and TRBJ1-5; 7 bases are a match to TRBD1. The CDR3 contains 15 residues. Per germline, CDR1 SGHTA and CDR2 FQGNSA. The V gene end was trimmed by 3 bases and the J gene end by 4 bases; junction bases not matched to a gene: 6. In DNA form, the CDR3 reads TGTGCCAGCAGCTTGGGACAGACTGAGAATCAGCCCCAGCATTTT. It encodes CASSLGQTENQPQHF.

This clone was found once. This rearrangement joins TRBV20-1 to TRBJ2-3, with D hard to call. Germline-derived CDR1 and CDR2 are DFQATT and SNEGSKA (reference sequence). This CDR3 is built from 11 residues. With 2 bases removed from V and 4 bases from J, the gap between germline ends came to 4 bases. The CDR3 spells CSARRADTQYF. For the CDR3, the DNA is TGCAGTGCTAGACGTGCAGATACGCAGTATTTT.

This chain connects TRBV7-2 to TRBJ2-7; D is possibly TRBD2 (5 bases). The germline V gene has CDR1 SGHTA and CDR2 FQGNSA. This CDR3 region has 13 residues. Trimming took 3 bases from V and 6 from J, leaving 12 bases between them. The CDR3 DNA reads as TGTGCCAGCAGCTTTTCGGCGGGTACCGAGCAGTACTTC. Protein: CASSFSAGTEQYF.